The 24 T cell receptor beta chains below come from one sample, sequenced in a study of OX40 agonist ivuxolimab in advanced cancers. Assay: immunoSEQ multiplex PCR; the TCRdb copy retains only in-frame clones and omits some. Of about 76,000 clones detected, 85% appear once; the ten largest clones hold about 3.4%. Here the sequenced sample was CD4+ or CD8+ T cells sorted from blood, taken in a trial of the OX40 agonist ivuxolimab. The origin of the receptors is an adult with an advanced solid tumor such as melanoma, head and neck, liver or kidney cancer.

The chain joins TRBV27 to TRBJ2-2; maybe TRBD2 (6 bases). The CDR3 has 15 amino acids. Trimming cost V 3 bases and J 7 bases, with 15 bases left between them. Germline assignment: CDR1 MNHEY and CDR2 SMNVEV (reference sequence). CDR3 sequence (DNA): TGTGCCAGCAGTTTTTGGGGGGATTACAGCGGGGAGCTGTTTTTT. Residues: CASSFWGDYSGELFF.

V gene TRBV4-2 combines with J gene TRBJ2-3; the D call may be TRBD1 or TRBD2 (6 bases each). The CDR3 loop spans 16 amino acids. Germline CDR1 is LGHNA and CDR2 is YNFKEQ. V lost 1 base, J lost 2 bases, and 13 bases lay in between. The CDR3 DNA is TGTGCCAGCAGCCAAGGTTCCTCGGGGGCCACAGATACGCAGTATTTT. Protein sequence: CASSQGSSGATDTQYF.

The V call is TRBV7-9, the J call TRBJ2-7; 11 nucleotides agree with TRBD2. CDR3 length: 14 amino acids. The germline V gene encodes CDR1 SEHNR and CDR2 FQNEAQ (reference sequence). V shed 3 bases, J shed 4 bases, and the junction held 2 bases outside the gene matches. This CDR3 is CASSLTSGAYEQYF. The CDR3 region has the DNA TGTGCCAGCAGCTTGACTAGCGGGGCTTACGAGCAGTACTTC.

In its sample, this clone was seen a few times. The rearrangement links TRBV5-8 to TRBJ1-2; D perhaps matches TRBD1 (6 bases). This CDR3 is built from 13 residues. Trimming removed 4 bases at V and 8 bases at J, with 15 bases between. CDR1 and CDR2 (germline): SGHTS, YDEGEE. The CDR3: CASSPIQGRGYTF. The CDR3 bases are TGTGCCAGCAGCCCTATACAGGGTCGGGGCTACACCTTC.

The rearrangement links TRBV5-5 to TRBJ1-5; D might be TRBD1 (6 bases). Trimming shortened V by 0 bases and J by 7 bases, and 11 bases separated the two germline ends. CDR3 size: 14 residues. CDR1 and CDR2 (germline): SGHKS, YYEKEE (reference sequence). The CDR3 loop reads CASSLGQGKQPQHF. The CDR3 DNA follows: TGTGCCAGCAGCTTGGGGCAGGGGAAGCAGCCCCAGCATTTT.

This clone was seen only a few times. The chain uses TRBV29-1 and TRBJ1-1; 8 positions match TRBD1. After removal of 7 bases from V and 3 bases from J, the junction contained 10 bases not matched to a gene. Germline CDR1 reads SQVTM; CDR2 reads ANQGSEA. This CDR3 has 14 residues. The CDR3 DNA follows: TGCAGCGGAACGAGGACAGGGCTGGACACTGAAGCTTTCTTT. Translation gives CSGTRTGLDTEAFF.

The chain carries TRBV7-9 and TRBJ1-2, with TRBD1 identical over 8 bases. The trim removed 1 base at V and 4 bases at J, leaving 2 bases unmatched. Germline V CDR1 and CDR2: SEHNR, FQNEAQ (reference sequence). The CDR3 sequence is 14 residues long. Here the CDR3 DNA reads TGTGCCAGCAGCTTAGAGGGACAGGCCTATGGCTACACCTTC. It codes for CASSLEGQAYGYTF. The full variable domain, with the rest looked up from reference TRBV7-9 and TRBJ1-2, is DTGVSQNPRHKITKRGQNVTFRCDPISEHNRLYWYRQTLGQGPEFLTYFQNEAQLEKSRLLSDRFSAERPKGSFSTLEIQRTEQGDSAMYLCASSLEGQAYGYTFGSGTRLTVV.

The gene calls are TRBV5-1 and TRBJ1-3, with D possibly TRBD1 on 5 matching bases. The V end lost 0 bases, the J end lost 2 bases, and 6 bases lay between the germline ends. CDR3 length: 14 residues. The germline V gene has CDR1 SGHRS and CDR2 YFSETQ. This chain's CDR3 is CASSLEGTGNTIYF. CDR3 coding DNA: TGCGCCAGCAGCTTGGAGGGGACTGGAAACACCATATATTTT.

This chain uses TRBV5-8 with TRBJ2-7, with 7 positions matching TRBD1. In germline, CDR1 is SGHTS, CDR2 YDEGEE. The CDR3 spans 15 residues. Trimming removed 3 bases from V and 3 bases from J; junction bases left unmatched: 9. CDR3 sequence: CASSWGRQGLYEQYF. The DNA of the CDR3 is TGTGCCAGCAGCTGGGGACGACAGGGTCTCTACGAGCAGTACTTC.

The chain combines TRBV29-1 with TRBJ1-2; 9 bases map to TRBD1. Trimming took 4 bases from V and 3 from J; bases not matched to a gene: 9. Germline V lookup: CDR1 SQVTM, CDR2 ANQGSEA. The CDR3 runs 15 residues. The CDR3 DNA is TGCAGCGTTGTGGGACAGGGAGGAGGATACTATGGCTACACCTTC. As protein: CSVVGQGGGYYGYTF.

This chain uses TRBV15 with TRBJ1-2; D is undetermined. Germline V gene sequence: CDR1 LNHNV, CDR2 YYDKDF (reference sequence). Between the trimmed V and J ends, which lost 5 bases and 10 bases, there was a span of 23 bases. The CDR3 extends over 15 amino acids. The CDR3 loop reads CATSPRDGGREDYTF. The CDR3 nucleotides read TGTGCCACCAGCCCTCGTGATGGAGGGAGGGAGGACTACACCTTC.

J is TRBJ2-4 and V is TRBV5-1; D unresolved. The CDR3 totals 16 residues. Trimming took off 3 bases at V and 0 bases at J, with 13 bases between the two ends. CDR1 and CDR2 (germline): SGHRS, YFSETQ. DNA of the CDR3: TGCGCCAGCAGCTCTTCGGGTAGCTTAGCCAAAAACATTCAGTACTTC. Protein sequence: CASSSSGSLAKNIQYF.

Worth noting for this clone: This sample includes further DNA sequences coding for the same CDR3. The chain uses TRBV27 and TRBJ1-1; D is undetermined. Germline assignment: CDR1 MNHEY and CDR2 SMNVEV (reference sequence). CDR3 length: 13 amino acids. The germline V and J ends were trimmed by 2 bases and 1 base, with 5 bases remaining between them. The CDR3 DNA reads TGTGCCAGCAGTTTAGGGAGGAACACTGAAGCTTTCTTT. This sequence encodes CASSLGRNTEAFF.

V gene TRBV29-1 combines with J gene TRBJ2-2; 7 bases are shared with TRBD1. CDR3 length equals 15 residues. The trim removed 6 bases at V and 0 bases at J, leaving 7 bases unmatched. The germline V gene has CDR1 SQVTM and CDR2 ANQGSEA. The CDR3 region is CSVRQGQTNTGELFF. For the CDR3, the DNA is TGCAGCGTACGTCAGGGACAGACGAACACCGGGGAGCTGTTTTTT.

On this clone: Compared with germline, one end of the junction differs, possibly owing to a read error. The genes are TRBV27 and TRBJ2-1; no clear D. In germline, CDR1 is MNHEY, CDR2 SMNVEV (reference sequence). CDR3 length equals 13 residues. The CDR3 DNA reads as TGTGCCAGCTCCCCGAGCTCCAACAATGAGCAGTTCTTC. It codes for CASSPSSNNEQFF.

The CDR3 sequence: CASSSSKGADYGYTF. CDR3 DNA: TGTGCCAGCAGCTCTTCCAAGGGGGCGGACTATGGCTACACCTTC. The rearrangement joins TRBV7-9 to TRBJ1-2; 7 bases match TRBD1. The germline gives CDR1 SEHNR, CDR2 FQNEAQ (reference sequence). V gave up 4 bases and J gave up 3 bases; unmatched junction bases: 8. The CDR3 has 15 amino acids.

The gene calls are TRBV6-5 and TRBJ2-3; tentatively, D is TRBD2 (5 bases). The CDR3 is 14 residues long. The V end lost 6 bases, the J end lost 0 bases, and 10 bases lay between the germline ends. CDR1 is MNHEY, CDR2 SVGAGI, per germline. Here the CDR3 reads CASSVRTSTDTQYF. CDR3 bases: TGTGCCAGCAGCGTTAGGACTAGCACAGATACGCAGTATTTT.

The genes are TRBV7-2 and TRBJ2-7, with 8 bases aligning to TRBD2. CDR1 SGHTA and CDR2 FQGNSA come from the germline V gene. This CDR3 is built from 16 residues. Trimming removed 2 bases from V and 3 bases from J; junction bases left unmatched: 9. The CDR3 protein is CASSLIKAGGRYEQYF. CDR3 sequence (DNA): TGTGCCAGCAGCTTAATTAAGGCGGGGGGACGCTACGAGCAGTACTTC.

In nucleotides, the CDR3 is TGCGCCAGCAGCCAATCCGGTGCCGGGGCCAACGTCCTGACTTTC. It codes for CASSQSGAGANVLTF. The V and J genes are TRBV4-3 and TRBJ2-6; D not certain. The CDR3 sequence is 15 residues long. The V gene lost 2 bases and the J gene lost 4 bases, with 9 bases spanning the gap. Looked up from germline, CDR1 is LGHNA and CDR2 is YSLEER.

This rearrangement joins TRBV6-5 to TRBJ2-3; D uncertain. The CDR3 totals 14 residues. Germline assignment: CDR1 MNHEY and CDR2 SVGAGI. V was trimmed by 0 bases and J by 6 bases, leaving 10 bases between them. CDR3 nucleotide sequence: TGTGCCAGCAGTTACTCCTACTTCGGGGATACGCAGTATTTT. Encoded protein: CASSYSYFGDTQYF.

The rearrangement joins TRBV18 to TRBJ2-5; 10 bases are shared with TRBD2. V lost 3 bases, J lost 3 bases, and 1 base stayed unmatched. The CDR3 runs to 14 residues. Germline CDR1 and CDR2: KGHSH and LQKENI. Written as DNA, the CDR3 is TGTGCCAGCTCACCTAGCGGGGGGAAAGAGACCCAGTACTTC. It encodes CASSPSGGKETQYF.

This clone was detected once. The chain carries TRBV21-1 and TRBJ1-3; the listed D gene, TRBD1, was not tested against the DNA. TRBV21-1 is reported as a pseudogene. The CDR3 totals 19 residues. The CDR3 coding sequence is TGTGCCAGCAGCAAGCGAAGGACCGGGGACAGGACCGGGGGAAACACCATATATTTT. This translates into CASSKRRTGDRTGGNTIYF.

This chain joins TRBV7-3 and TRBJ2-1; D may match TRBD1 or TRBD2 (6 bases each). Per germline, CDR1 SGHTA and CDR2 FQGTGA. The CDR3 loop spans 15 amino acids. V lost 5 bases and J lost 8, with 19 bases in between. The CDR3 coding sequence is TGTGCCAGCAGCCCCCACGTCGGGGGCCAATATGAGCAGTTCTTC. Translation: CASSPHVGGQYEQFF.

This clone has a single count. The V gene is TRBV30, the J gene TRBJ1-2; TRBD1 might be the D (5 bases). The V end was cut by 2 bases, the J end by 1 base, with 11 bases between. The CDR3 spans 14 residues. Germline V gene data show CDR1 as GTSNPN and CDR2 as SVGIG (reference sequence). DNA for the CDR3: TGTGCCTGGAGTCCGGGACCGCGTAACTATGGCTACACCTTC. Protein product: CAWSPGPRNYGYTF. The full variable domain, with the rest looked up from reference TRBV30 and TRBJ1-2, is SQTIHQWPATLVQPVGSPLSLECTVEGTSNPNLYWYRQAAGRGLQLLFYSVGIGQISSEVPQNLSASRPQDRQFILSSKKLLLSDSGFYLCAWSPGPRNYGYTFGSGTRLTVV.